The following is a TCR beta chain sequence with its context. Its target is unknown. This record belongs to a study of cytomegalovirus exposure and HLA in healthy donors. Study context: From about 179 million T cells, an earlier analysis saw under 140 million unique TCR beta sequences. The study's findings and limits: Later analysis showed most CMV-associated TCR beta chains appearing HLA-restricted. Reportedly, cytomegalovirus status was diagnosed with high sensitivity and specificity. The study flagged about 160 TCR beta chains as cytomegalovirus-associated.

Losses at the gene ends were 4 bases for V and 4 bases for J; bases not matched to a gene: 12. CDR3 size: 16 residues. CDR1 is MNHEY and CDR2 is SVGAGI in the germline V gene. Vbeta (60) and Jbeta (13) primers were used in the PCR. Here immunoSEQ multiplex PCR was the method, and the copy in TCRdb shows in-frame clones only, minus some. Found here are some 120,000 clones, about 82% of them singletons; the top ten hold less than 2.5%. The specimen sequenced was PBMCs. The receptor was derived from a man aged 45 to 65 in good health and CMV-seronegative. The chain couples TRBV6-5 to TRBJ2-7; 8 bases agree with TRBD2. DNA for the CDR3: TGTGCCAGCAGTTTTCCCCGGCGCGGGGGGTTATACGAGCAGTACGTC. Its translation: CASSFPRRGGLYEQYV.